This T cell receptor beta chain was sequenced for a study of low-dose radiotherapy and immunotherapy resistance in tumors. Study overall: Administration of intravenous cyclophosphamide at 200 mg/m2 took place every two weeks, one day before radiation and immunotherapy. Aspirin was administered orally at 300 mg daily for four cycles, commencing on cycle 1 day 1.

This CDR3 comprises 17 residues. CDR1 and CDR2 (germline): SNHLY, FYNNEI. The V end was cut by 5 bases, the J end by 0 bases, with 19 bases between. First-strand cDNA relied on TRAV- and TRBV-specific primers spanning alpha and beta chains. TCR amplification used roughly 20 PCR cycles, a constant-region primer and a V-primer adapter. TCRdb processed the reads anew with MiXCR; each CDR3 protein has one entry. The sample has about 6,600 distinct CDR3 sequences, roughly 50% seen once. This sequence joins TRBV2 and TRBJ1-1, with a weak D call TRBD1 (6 bases). The receptor was isolated from a human donor with advanced metastatic prostate, ovarian, gallbladder or colorectal cancer (not recorded which). This table probably holds off-target reads from a library built for another chain. CDR3 residues: CASSPFRGAMVNTEAFF. In nucleotides, the CDR3 is TGTGCCAGCAGTCCTTTTCGGGGGGCAATGGTGAACACTGAAGCTTTCTTT.